The 18 T cell receptor beta chains reported below all come from one sample, sequenced in a study of blood T cells in healthy people across ages. Using a J-beta primer mix together with a sample-barcoded 5' primer, a second PCR was run for about 6 to 12 cycles. Each CDR3 protein gets one entry after TCRdb re-called the 5' RACE reads with MiXCR. The sample contains just over 800,000 distinct CDR3 sequences, approximately 67% of which appear only once. The sequenced sample was blood. The receptor source for this set is a man aged 25-40 years in good health.

Regarding this clonotype: One junction end does not reproduce the germline sequence, and a read error may be involved. CDR3 DNA: TGCGCCAACAGCCCCACGATCCCCGACGAGCAGTACTTC. Its translation is CANSPTIPDEQYF. This rearrangement joins TRBV5-1 to TRBJ2-5; unclear D gene. The DNA end is more similar to TRBJ2-7, so the J call may be wrong. The CDR3 is 13 residues long. In germline, CDR1 is SGHRS, CDR2 YFSETQ.

The chain recombines TRBV2 with TRBJ2-3, with 8 bases lining up with TRBD2. CDR1 and CDR2 from the germline V gene are SNHLY and FYNNEI. The junction had 4 bases not matched to a gene; V was cut back by 2 bases and J by 0 bases. This CDR3 is built from 16 residues. The CDR3 DNA sequence: TGTGCCAGCAGTGAACGAGCGGGGGTTAGCACAGATACGCAGTATTTT. Its protein is CASSERAGVSTDTQYF. Filled out from reference TRBV2 and TRBJ2-3, the complete variable domain reads EPEVTQTPSHQVTQMGQEVILRCVPISNHLYFYWYRQILGQKVEFLVSFYNNEISEKSEIFDDQFSVERPDGSNFTLKIRSTKLEDSAMYFCASSERAGVSTDTQYFGPGTRLTVL.

This chain joins TRBV10-3 and TRBJ2-7; TRBD2 might be the D (6 bases). Deletions cut 11 bases from V and 2 bases from J, with 13 bases between. CDR1 and CDR2 from the germline V gene are ENHRY and SYGVKD. The CDR3 length is 12 residues. The CDR3 sequence is CASWAGTYEQYF. DNA of the CDR3: TGTGCCTCCTGGGCGGGAACCTACGAGCAGTACTTC.

The chain joins TRBV2 to TRBJ2-2, with 10 bases lining up with TRBD1. Germline CDR1 reads SNHLY; CDR2 reads FYNNEI. V lost 6 bases, J lost 6 bases, and 16 bases stayed unmatched. The CDR3 runs to 18 residues. The CDR3: CASSAGTGAPSRAGELFF. CDR3 DNA: TGTGCCAGCAGCGCCGGGACAGGGGCCCCCTCTAGAGCCGGGGAGCTGTTTTTT.

This clonotype has more than one count but fewer than ten. V usage is TRBV3-1 and J usage is TRBJ2-7; unclear D gene. The CDR3 extends over 13 amino acids. Germline V gives CDR1 LGHDT, CDR2 YNNKEL (reference sequence). V was clipped by 4 bases and J by 1 base, with 8 bases between them. CDR3 residues: CASSLELSYEQYF. CDR3 coding DNA: TGTGCCAGCAGCCTCGAGCTTTCCTACGAGCAGTACTTC.

The chain employs TRBV27 and TRBJ1-2, with 11 bases aligning to TRBD1. With V trimmed by 3 bases and J by 1 base, 7 bases remained unmatched. Germline CDR1 is MNHEY and CDR2 is SMNVEV (reference sequence). The CDR3 length is 17 residues. The CDR3 DNA is TGTGCCAGCAGTTTCACTCTCGGGACAGGGGGTAACTATGGCTACACCTTC. Protein product: CASSFTLGTGGNYGYTF.

The chain links TRBV7-9 to TRBJ2-2; D call uncertain. The CDR3 loop spans 14 amino acids. V was shortened by 5 bases and J by 4 bases, with 11 bases between the two germline ends. The germline V gene has CDR1 SEHNR and CDR2 FQNEAQ (reference sequence). CDR3 DNA sequence: TGTGCCAGCAGCGCCCCTTCGGGCACCGGGGAGCTGTTTTTT. This codes for CASSAPSGTGELFF.

Written as DNA, the CDR3 is TGTGCCAGCAGTTACCGGCTAGCCTCCTACAATGAGCAGTTCTTC. Translation: CASSYRLASYNEQFF. This chain links TRBV6-2 or TRBV6-3 with TRBJ2-1, with D perhaps matching TRBD2 (5 bases). CDR3 length: 15 residues. Germline CDR1 and CDR2: MNHEY and SVGEGT. V lost 2 bases and J 0 bases, leaving 8 bases between the germline ends.

Details on this clonotype: No conserved phenylalanine or tryptophan is present at the end of the CDR3, so a read error is the likely explanation. This chain uses TRBV12-3 or TRBV12-4 with TRBJ1-6; the D is unclear. V was shortened by 3 bases and J by 10 bases, with 13 bases between the two germline ends. The length of the CDR3 is 14 residues. Written as DNA, the CDR3 is TGTGCCAGCAGTTTTAAGGGTGATCGGTCACCCCTCCACTCT. Translated, it gives CASSFKGDRSPLHS.

At least ten counts were recorded for this clonotype. This chain connects TRBV7-2 to TRBJ2-7; 8 positions agree with TRBD1. V trimming: 5 bases; J trimming: 1 base; junction bases outside the gene matches: 4. Germline CDR1 reads SGHTA; CDR2 reads FQGNSA. This CDR3 has 14 amino acids. The DNA of the CDR3 is TGTGCCAGCAGCCCCAGACAGGGGTCCTACGAGCAGTACTTC. This translates into CASSPRQGSYEQYF. Full variable domain (rest looked up from reference TRBV7-2 and TRBJ2-7): GAGVSQSPSNKVTEKGKDVELRCDPISGHTALYWYRQSLGQGLEFLIYFQGNSAPDKSGLPSDRFSAERTGGSVSTLTIQRTQQEDSAVYLCASSPRQGSYEQYFGPGTRLTVT.

The chain recombines TRBV20-1 with TRBJ2-7; D may be TRBD1 or TRBD2 (6 bases each). V dropped 5 bases and J dropped 0 bases, with 14 bases sitting between them. Germline CDR1 DFQATT, CDR2 SNEGSKA (reference sequence). The CDR3 is made up of 14 amino acids. The CDR3 region has the DNA TGCAGTGCTGGGGGGACATTTAGCTCCTACGAGCAGTACTTC. As protein: CSAGGTFSSYEQYF.

This clonotype was recorded a few times. CDR3 coding DNA: TGTGCCACCAGCAGGGACAGGGGAAGGAACACTGAAGCTTTCTTT. The encoded protein is CATSRDRGRNTEAFF. The V gene is TRBV15, the J gene TRBJ1-1, with 9 bases that match TRBD1. The CDR3 covers 15 residues. CDR1 and CDR2 (germline): LNHNV, YYDKDF (reference sequence). Germline trimming cut 3 bases from V and 1 base from J; bases unmatched to any gene: 3. The full variable domain, completed using reference TRBV15 and TRBJ1-1, is DAMVIQNPRYQVTQFGKPVTLSCSQTLNHNVMYWYQQKSSQAPKLLFHYYDKDFNNEADTPDNFQSRRPNTSFCFLDIRSPGLGDTAMYLCATSRDRGRNTEAFFGQGTRLTVV.

This rearrangement joins TRBV3-1 to TRBJ2-1; no reliable D call. The CDR3 has 15 amino acids. Germline CDR1 LGHDT, CDR2 YNNKEL (reference sequence). V lost 0 bases to trimming and J lost 5 bases, with 11 bases between them. CDR3 protein: CASSQEQGRNNEQFF. DNA of the CDR3: TGTGCCAGCAGCCAAGAACAAGGACGTAACAATGAGCAGTTCTTC.

The table lists this clonotype with a few counts. This chain joins TRBV5-1 and TRBJ2-7, with 12 bases fitting TRBD1. There are 14 residues in the CDR3. Germline V gene data show CDR1 as SGHRS and CDR2 as YFSETQ. V lost 4 bases and J lost 6; bases outside the gene matches: 5. CDR3 DNA sequence: TGCGCCAGCAGCACCGGGACAGGGGGCAGCGAGCAGTACTTC. This encodes CASSTGTGGSEQYF.

This clonotype was seen more than once but under ten times. The rearrangement joins TRBV4-2 to TRBJ1-2; 7 nucleotides agree with TRBD1. Trimming at V came to 0 bases and at J to 2 bases, leaving 0 bases not matched to a gene. The CDR3 has 14 amino acids. Germline assignment: CDR1 LGHNA and CDR2 YNFKEQ. CDR3 amino acids: CASSQEQGNYGYTF. CDR3 DNA sequence: TGTGCCAGCAGCCAAGAACAGGGGAACTATGGCTACACCTTC.

This rearrangement joins TRBV4-3 to TRBJ1-5; possible D gene TRBD1, 5 bases. The germline V gene has CDR1 LGHNA and CDR2 YSLEER. The CDR3 is 15 residues long. Trimming removed 1 base from V and 1 base from J, with 8 bases in between. The CDR3 is CASSQGTQSNQPQHF. The CDR3 DNA reads as TGCGCCAGCAGCCAAGGGACACAAAGCAATCAGCCCCAGCATTTT.

The gene calls are TRBV6-1 and TRBJ1-4; D is undetermined. CDR1 is MNHNS and CDR2 is SASEGT in the germline V gene. The CDR3 length is 11 residues. Deletions cut 2 bases from V and 14 bases from J, with 9 bases between. CDR3 DNA: TGTGCCAGCAGTGAAAGGATACTCCTGTTTTTT. It specifies CASSERILLFF.

This clonotype was seen more than once but under ten times. V usage is TRBV27 and J usage is TRBJ1-6; 10 bases match TRBD1. V was clipped by 5 bases and J by 10 bases; unmatched bases: 5. Germline assignment: CDR1 MNHEY and CDR2 SMNVEV (reference sequence). This CDR3 region has 14 residues. The CDR3 coding sequence is TGTGCCAGCAGTCCGACAGGGGGCAGATCACCCCTCCACTTT. It is translated as CASSPTGGRSPLHF.